This is a list of T cell receptor beta chains from one sample in a study of T cells in Graves' hyperthyroidism and ophthalmopathy. TCRdb redid the calling of the multiplex PCR reads with MiXCR, one entry per CDR3 protein. The table includes fewer than 650,000 distinct CDR3 sequences, approximately 15% detected once. Sequencing was carried out using blood. The source of these receptors is a woman under 30 with Graves' ophthalmopathy. Each CDR3 is given with its conserved first and last residue. A D gene is named only where the DNA matches it firmly. Clone size is stated in some rows and not others, as once, few, many or a class when expanded.

d_gene: TRBD2
j_gene: TRBJ2-2
v_gene: TRBV5-1
abundance: many
CDR3aa: CASRRTSADTGELFF
CDR3nt: TGCGCCAGCCGCCGGACTAGCGCCGACACCGGGGAGCTGTTTTTT

d_gene: TRBD1
j_gene: TRBJ1-5
v_gene: TRBV4-2
abundance: NA
CDR3aa: CASSQDGQGLISNQPQHF
CDR3nt: TGTGCCAGCAGCCAAGATGGACAGGGGCTGATTAGCAATCAGCCCCAGCATTTT

d_gene: NA
j_gene: TRBJ2-7
v_gene: TRBV18
abundance: NA
CDR3aa: CASSPGTPGALYEQYF
CDR3nt: TGTGCCAGCTCACCGGGGACTCCTGGGGCTTTGTACGAGCAGTACTTC

d_gene: TRBD1
j_gene: TRBJ1-4
v_gene: TRBV4-2
abundance: NA
CDR3aa: CASSQPGTGNEKLFF
CDR3nt: TGTGCCAGCAGCCAACCAGGGACAGGGAATGAAAAACTGTTTTTT

d_gene: TRBD2
j_gene: TRBJ2-3
v_gene: TRBV7-9
abundance: many
CDR3aa: CASSLGAGVIDTQYF
CDR3nt: TGTGCCAGCAGCTTAGGAGCGGGAGTAATTGATACGCAGTATTTT

d_gene: TRBD1
j_gene: TRBJ2-1
v_gene: TRBV6-2/TRBV6-3
abundance: many
CDR3aa: CASSQRGRGHEQFF
CDR3nt: TGTGCCAGCAGTCAACGAGGCAGGGGGCATGAGCAGTTCTTC

d_gene: NA
j_gene: TRBJ2-1
v_gene: TRBV29-1
abundance: NA
CDR3aa: CSGRSGAYNEQFF
CDR3nt: TGCAGCGGGCGGTCGGGGGCGTACAATGAGCAGTTCTTC

d_gene: NA
j_gene: TRBJ2-6
v_gene: TRBV27
abundance: many
CDR3aa: CASRDQPMTTLSSGANVLTF
CDR3nt: TGTGCCAGCAGGGACCAGCCTATGACGACTCTAAGCTCTGGGGCCAACGTCCTGACTTTC

d_gene: TRBD2
j_gene: TRBJ2-7
v_gene: TRBV6-5
abundance: NA
CDR3aa: CASSYSSAPRTGGTSDYEQYF
CDR3nt: TGTGCCAGCAGTTACTCGAGCGCCCCCCGGACTGGAGGGACTAGCGACTACGAGCAGTACTTC

d_gene: NA
j_gene: TRBJ1-2
v_gene: TRBV20-1
abundance: many
CDR3aa: CSVSSDTANYGYTF
CDR3nt: TGCAGTGTTTCCTCGGACACAGCTAACTATGGCTACACCTTC

d_gene: TRBD2
j_gene: TRBJ2-5
v_gene: TRBV28
abundance: many
CDR3aa: CASSGGTSGRQVQETQYF
CDR3nt: TGTGCCAGCAGCGGGGGGACTAGCGGGAGACAAGTTCAAGAGACCCAGTACTTC

d_gene: NA
j_gene: TRBJ1-3
v_gene: TRBV5-1
abundance: NA
CDR3aa: CASSLVADSGNTIYF
CDR3nt: TGCGCCAGCAGCTTGGTGGCAGACTCTGGAAACACCATATATTTT

d_gene: NA
j_gene: TRBJ2-1
v_gene: TRBV11-3
abundance: many
CDR3aa: CASSLASWRLSYNEQFF
CDR3nt: TGTGCCAGCAGCTTAGCCTCCTGGCGGCTTTCTTACAATGAGCAGTTCTTC

d_gene: NA
j_gene: TRBJ2-7
v_gene: TRBV30
abundance: many
CDR3aa: CAWSINRDEQYF
CDR3nt: TGTGCCTGGAGTATTAACCGGGACGAGCAGTACTTC

d_gene: NA
j_gene: TRBJ2-1
v_gene: TRBV6-2/TRBV6-3
abundance: few
CDR3aa: CASRDSGVGDNEQFF
CDR3nt: TGTGCCAGCAGGGACTCTGGGGTGGGGGACAATGAGCAGTTCTTC

d_gene: TRBD1
j_gene: TRBJ2-5
v_gene: TRBV2
abundance: many
CDR3aa: CASSPQGAGETQYF
CDR3nt: TGTGCCAGCAGTCCACAGGGGGCGGGGGAGACCCAGTACTTC

d_gene: TRBD2
j_gene: TRBJ2-7
v_gene: TRBV7-2
abundance: many
CDR3aa: CASSHRIAGGSYEQYF
CDR3nt: TGTGCCAGCAGCCACCGTATAGCGGGAGGCTCCTACGAGCAGTACTTC

d_gene: TRBD1
j_gene: TRBJ1-5
v_gene: TRBV4-1
abundance: few
CDR3aa: CASSQGGTGMLQPQHF
CDR3nt: TGCGCCAGCAGCCAAGGGGGGACAGGGATGTTGCAGCCCCAGCATTTT

d_gene: TRBD1
j_gene: TRBJ2-4
v_gene: TRBV2
abundance: many
CDR3aa: CASRRGQGANIQYF
CDR3nt: TGTGCCAGCAGGAGGGGACAGGGGGCAAACATTCAGTACTTC